The clone carrying this T cell receptor beta chain is identified as medium-sized (0.01 to 0.1%) from frequency. Its target is not known. The CDR3 contains 14 residues. In germline, CDR1 is MNHEY, CDR2 SVGEGT. This entry is derived from a study of human CD8 memory T cell subsets. Study-wide findings and caveats: Stem-like memory and precursor exhausted T cell repertoires had very little in common with each other.

UMI-labeled 5' RACE yielded the TCR beta libraries. TCRdb reprocessed the 5' RACE reads, with one entry per CDR3 protein and no DNA. This table holds roughly 4,000 distinct CDR3 sequences. The clonotype comes from a human donor in good health. This chain connects TRBV6-2 or TRBV6-3 to TRBJ2-1. Sequences were obtained from CD8+ effector memory T cells (TEM) sorted from PBMCs. Stated subset: effector memory CD8 T cells, CCR7- CD45RO+ CD95+. The CDR3 sequence is CASSYEGSYNEQFF.